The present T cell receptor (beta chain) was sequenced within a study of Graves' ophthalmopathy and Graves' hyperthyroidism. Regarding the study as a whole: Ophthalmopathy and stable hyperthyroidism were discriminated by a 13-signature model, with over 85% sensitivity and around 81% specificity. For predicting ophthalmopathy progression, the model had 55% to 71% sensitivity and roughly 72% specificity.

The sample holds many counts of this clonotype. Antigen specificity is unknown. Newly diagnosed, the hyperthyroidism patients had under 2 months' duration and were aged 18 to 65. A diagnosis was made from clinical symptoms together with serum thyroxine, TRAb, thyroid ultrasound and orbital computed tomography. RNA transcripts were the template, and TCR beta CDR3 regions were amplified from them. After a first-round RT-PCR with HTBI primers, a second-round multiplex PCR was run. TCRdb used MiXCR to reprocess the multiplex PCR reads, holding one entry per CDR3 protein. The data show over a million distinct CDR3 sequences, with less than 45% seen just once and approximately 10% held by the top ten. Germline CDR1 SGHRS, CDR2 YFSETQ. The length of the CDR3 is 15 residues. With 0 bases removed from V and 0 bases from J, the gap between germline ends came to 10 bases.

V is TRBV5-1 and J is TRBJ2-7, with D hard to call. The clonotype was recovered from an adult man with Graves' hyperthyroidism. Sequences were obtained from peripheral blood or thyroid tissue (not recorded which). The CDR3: CASSLVAGNSYEQYF. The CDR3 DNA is TGCGCCAGCAGCTTGGTGGCAGGTAACTCCTACGAGCAGTACTTC.